This entry concerns a single T cell receptor beta chain. Its cognate antigen has yet to be identified. There are no base qualities to consult, and no much larger clone falls within one base. The trial excluded patients who had a history of autoimmune disease or who were on systemic immunosuppression. Peripheral blood for TCR sequencing was collected from all dose cohorts at baseline, on cycle 4 day 1, and on cycle 7 day 1. Samples were obtained from an open-label, multicenter, first-in-human phase I dose-escalation trial of ivuxolimab. The trial enrolled adults with locally advanced or metastatic head and neck squamous cell, hepatocellular, melanoma or renal cell carcinoma. CD4+ and CD8+ T cells were sorted separately from peripheral blood before TCR sequencing. From a lookup of the germline V gene (reference sequence), CDR1 and CDR2 are MNHNY and SVGAGI. From V the trimming removes 6 bases and from J it removes 6 bases, while the gene matches leave 8 bases of the junction unaccounted for. The CDR3 numbers 13 residues from cysteine through phenylalanine. This entry keeps only the CDR3 DNA: 39 bases, framed from base 1.

This entry is derived from a study of OX40 agonist ivuxolimab in advanced cancers. Regarding the research as a whole: Ivuxolimab, which targeted the costimulatory receptor OX40 (CD134), was an agonistic, fully human IgG2 monoclonal antibody. The point of sequencing TCRbeta in the periphery was to test whether ivuxolimab changed TCR sequence diversity and drove clonal T-cell expansion. The dose-escalation cohort was over 70% male with a mean age of about 54 years, ranging from roughly 20 to 80. Prior anti-PD-1, anti-PD-L1 or anti-CTLA-4 therapy was permitted, and checkpoint inhibitors had been received by about 37% of dose-escalation patients. The paper reports the monotherapy dose-escalation portion (N ≈ 50 patients) of the phase I ivuxolimab trial. Of the approximately 50 dose-escalation patients, hepatocellular carcinoma was present in approximately 20, melanoma in roughly 15, renal cell carcinoma in 9 and head and neck cancer in 9. Intravenous ivuxolimab was administered to patients every 2 weeks at six dose levels: 0.01, 0.1, 0.3, 1.5, 3 and 10 mg/kg. Partial responses occurred in three dose-escalation patients, of whom one had hepatocellular carcinoma and two had cutaneous melanoma. Overall results and qualifications from the work: After ivuxolimab, more expanded clones were found on average in CD8+ T cells than in CD4+ T cells. In partial responders in the 0.1-3.0 mg/kg groups, normalized peripheral clonal expansion was found to be among the lowest, especially among CD8+ T cells. Low levels of normalized T-cell clonal expansion were also shown by some nonresponding patients. At doses of 0.1 to 3.0 mg/kg, clonal expansion of both CD4+ and CD8+ T cells in blood was seen between baseline and week 6. Antigen specificity was not determined for the clonally expanded peripheral T cells.

Genomic DNA was extracted from sorted cells for sequencing of the TCRbeta CDR3 region. TCRbeta CDR3 regions were sequenced using the immunoSEQ Assay. What TCRdb holds here is the immuneACCESS table cut down to in-frame rearrangements. Part of the clones is not present; checked against another copy, under half of the missing clones reflect an unresolved V gene, and the others are unexplained. The sample includes 55,000 to 70,000 clones, with around 84% observed a single time. The ten largest clones capture 4.5% to 5.5% of the sample. Recombination connected TRBV6-6 to TRBJ2-7; 7 bases in the junction line up with TRBD1. This sequence originates from an adult with an advanced solid tumor such as melanoma, head and neck, liver or kidney cancer. The specimen comprised CD4+ or CD8+ T cells sorted from blood, sampled in a trial of the OX40 agonist ivuxolimab. The CDR3 is CASSQVRGREQYF. The nucleotides read TGTGCCAGCAGCCAAGTGAGGGGGCGCGAGCAGTACTTC.